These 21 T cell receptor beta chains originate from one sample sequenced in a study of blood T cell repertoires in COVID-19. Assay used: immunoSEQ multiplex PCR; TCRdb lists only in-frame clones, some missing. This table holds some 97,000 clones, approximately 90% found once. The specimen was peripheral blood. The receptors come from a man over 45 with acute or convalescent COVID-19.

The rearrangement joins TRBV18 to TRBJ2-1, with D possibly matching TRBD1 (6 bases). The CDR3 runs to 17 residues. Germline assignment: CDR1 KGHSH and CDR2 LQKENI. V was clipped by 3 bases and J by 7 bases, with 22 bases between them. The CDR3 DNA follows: TGTGCCAGCTCACCCTCTGTCGGCCAGGGGTTTTTGAATGAGCAGTTCTTC. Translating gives CASSPSVGQGFLNEQFF.

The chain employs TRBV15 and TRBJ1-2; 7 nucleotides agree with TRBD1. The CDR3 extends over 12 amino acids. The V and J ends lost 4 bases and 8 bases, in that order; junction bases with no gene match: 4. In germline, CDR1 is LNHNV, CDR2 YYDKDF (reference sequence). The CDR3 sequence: CATSTQGEGYTF. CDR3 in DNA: TGTGCCACCAGCACCCAGGGGGAGGGCTACACCTTC.

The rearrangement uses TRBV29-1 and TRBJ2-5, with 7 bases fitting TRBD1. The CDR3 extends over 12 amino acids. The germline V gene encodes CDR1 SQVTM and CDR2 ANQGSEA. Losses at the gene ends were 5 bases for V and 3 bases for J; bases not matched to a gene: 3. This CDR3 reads CSVNRGEETQYF. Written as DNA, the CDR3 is TGCAGCGTTAACAGGGGCGAAGAGACCCAGTACTTC.

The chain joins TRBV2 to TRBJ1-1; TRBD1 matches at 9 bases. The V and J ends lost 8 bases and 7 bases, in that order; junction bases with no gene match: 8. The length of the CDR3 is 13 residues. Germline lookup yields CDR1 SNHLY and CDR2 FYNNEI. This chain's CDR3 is CASADRGKIEAFF. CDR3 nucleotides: TGTGCCAGCGCGGACAGGGGAAAAATTGAAGCTTTCTTT.

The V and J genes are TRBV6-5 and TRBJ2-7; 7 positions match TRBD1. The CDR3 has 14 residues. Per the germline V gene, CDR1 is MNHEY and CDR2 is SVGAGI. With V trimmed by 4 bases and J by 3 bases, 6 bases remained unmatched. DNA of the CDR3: TGTGCCAGCAGTTCGCGAGGGGGCGGCTACGAGCAGTACTTC. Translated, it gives CASSSRGGGYEQYF.

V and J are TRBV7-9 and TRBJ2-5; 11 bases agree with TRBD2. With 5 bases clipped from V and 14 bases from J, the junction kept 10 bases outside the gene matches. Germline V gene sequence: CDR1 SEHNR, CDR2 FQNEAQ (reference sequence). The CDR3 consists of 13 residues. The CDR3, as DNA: TGTGCCAGCAGCCTCGGGACTAGCGGCCGCTATTACTTC. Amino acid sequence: CASSLGTSGRYYF.

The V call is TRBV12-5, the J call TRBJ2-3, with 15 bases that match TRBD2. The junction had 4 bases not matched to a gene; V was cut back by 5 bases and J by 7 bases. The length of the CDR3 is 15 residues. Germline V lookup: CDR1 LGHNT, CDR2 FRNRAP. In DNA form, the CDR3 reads TGTGCTAGTGGTAAGGGACTAGCGGGAGGAAATACGCAGTATTTT. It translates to CASGKGLAGGNTQYF.

Written as DNA, the CDR3 is TGTGCTAGTGGTTTGAGTGACAGGCCCATGAACACTGAAGCTTTCTTT. This gives the protein CASGLSDRPMNTEAFF. The J gene is TRBJ1-1, the V gene TRBV12-5, with D tentatively TRBD1 (6 bases). From germline, CDR1 is LGHNT and CDR2 FRNRAP. The CDR3 runs 16 residues. Between the trimmed V and J ends, which lost 2 bases and 0 bases, there was a span of 13 bases.

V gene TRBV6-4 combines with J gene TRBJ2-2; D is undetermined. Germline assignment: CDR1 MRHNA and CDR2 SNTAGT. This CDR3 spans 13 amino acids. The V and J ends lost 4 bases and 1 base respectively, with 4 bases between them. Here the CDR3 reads CASSVVNTGELFF. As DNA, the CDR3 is TGTGCCAGCAGTGTCGTGAACACCGGGGAGCTGTTTTTT.

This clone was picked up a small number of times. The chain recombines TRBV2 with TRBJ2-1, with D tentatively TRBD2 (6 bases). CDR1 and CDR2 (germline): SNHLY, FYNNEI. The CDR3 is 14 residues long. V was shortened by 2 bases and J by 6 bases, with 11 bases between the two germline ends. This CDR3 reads CASSEIRTTNEQFF. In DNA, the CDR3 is TGTGCCAGCAGTGAAATCCGGACTACCAATGAGCAGTTCTTC.

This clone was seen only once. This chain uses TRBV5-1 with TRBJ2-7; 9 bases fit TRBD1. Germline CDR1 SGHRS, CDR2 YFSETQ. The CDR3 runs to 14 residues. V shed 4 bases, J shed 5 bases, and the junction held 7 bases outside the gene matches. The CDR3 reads CASSTGQGQNEQYF. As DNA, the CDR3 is TGCGCCAGCAGCACCGGACAGGGGCAGAACGAGCAGTACTTC. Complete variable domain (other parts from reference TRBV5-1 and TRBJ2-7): KAGVTQTPRYLIKTRGQQVTLSCSPISGHRSVSWYQQTPGQGLQFLFEYFSETQRNKGNFPGRFSGRQFSNSRSEMNVSTLELGDSALYLCASSTGQGQNEQYFGPGTRLTVT.

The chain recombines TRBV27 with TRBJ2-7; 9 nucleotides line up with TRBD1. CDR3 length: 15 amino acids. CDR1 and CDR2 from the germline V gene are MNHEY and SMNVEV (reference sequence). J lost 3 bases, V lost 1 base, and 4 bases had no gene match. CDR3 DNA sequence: TGTGCCAGCAGTTTATGGGGACAGGGCTTCTACGAGCAGTACTTC. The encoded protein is CASSLWGQGFYEQYF.

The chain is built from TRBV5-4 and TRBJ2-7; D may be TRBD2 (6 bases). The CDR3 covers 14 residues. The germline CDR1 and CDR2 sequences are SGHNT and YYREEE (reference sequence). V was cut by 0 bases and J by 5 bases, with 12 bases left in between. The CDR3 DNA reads TGTGCCAGCAGCTTGGGCCTAGCGTCACACGAGCAGTACTTC. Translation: CASSLGLASHEQYF.

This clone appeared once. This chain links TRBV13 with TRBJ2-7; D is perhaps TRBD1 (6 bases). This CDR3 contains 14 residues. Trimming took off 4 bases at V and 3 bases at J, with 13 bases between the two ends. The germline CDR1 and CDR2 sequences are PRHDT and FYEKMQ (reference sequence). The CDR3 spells CASSSSRQVYEQYF. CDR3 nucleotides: TGTGCCAGCAGCTCCTCAAGACAGGTCTACGAGCAGTACTTC. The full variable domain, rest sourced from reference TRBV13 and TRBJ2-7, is AAGVIQSPRHLIKEKRETATLKCYPIPRHDTVYWYQQGPGQDPQFLISFYEKMQSDKGSIPDRFSAQQFSDYHSELNMSSLELGDSALYFCASSSSRQVYEQYFGPGTRLTVT.

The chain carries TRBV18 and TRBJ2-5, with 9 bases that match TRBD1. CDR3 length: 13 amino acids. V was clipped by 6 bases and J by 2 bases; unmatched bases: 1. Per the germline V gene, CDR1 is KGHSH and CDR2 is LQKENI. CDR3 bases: TGTGCCAGCTCGGACAGGGGACAAGAGACCCAGTACTTC. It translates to CASSDRGQETQYF.

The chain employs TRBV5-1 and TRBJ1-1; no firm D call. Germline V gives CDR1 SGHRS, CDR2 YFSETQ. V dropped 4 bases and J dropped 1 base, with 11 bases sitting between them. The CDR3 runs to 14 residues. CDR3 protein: CASSLLTGNTEAFF. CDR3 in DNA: TGCGCCAGCAGCCTCCTTACTGGGAACACTGAAGCTTTCTTT.

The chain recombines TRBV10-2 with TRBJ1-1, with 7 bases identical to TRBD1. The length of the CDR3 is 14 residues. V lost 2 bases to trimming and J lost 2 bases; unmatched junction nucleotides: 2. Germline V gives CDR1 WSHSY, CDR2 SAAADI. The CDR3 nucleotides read TGCGCCAGCAGTGAGAGACAGGGCAACACTGAAGCTTTCTTT. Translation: CASSERQGNTEAFF.

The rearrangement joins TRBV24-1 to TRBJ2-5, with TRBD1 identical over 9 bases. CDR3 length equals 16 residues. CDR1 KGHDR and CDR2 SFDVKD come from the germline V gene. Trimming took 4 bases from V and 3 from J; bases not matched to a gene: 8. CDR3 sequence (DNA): TGTGCCACCAGTGACCACCTCGGACAGGGGAAAGAGACCCAGTACTTC. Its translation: CATSDHLGQGKETQYF.

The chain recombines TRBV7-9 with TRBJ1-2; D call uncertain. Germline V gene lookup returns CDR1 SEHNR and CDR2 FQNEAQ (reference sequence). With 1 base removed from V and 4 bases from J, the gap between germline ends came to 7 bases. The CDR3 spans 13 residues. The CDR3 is CASSLGNSYGYTF. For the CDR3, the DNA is TGTGCCAGCAGCTTAGGGAACAGCTATGGCTACACCTTC.

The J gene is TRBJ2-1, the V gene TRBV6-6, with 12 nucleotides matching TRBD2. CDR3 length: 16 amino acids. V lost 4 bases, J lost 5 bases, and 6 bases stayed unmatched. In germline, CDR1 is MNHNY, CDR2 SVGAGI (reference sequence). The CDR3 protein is CASSFRLAGDHNEQFF. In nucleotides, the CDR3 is TGTGCCAGCAGTTTTCGACTAGCGGGGGACCACAATGAGCAGTTCTTC.

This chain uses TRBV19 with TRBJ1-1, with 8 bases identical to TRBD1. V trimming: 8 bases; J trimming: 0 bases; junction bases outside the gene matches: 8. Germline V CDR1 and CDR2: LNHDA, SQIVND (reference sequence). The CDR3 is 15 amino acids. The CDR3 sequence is CASSNQGALNTEAFF. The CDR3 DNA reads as TGTGCCAGTTCTAACCAGGGGGCCTTGAACACTGAAGCTTTCTTT.